This T cell receptor beta chain was retrieved from a study of blood T cell repertoires in COVID-19. Study in general: COVID-19 samples collected from the United States, Italy and Spain covered acute and convalescent phases. The cDNA or gDNA used as material had been derived from T cells, B-cell-depleted T cells, or PBMCs.

Method: immunoSEQ multiplex PCR; TCRdb's copy keeps in-frame clones and lacks some. The sample consists of 93,000 or so clones, roughly 90% of them appearing once. Germline CDR1 and CDR2: SGHTA and FQGNSA. V was pared by 2 bases and J by 8 bases, with 14 bases between. CDR3 length: 14 residues. The V and J genes are TRBV7-2 and TRBJ2-3; D possibly corresponds to TRBD2 (5 bases). The TCR was taken from an elderly woman in a cohort sampled during active COVID-19. Sequencing input: peripheral blood. The CDR3: CASSLSWGEGTQYF. The CDR3 DNA is TGTGCCAGCAGCTTATCATGGGGAGAGGGTACGCAGTATTTT.